This T cell receptor beta chain was sequenced for a study of OX40 agonist ivuxolimab in advanced cancers. Turning to the study itself: As their treatment, patients were administered ivuxolimab, an agonistic anti-OX40 (CD134) antibody. Treatment received earlier with anti-PD-1, anti-PD-L1 or anti-CTLA-4 agents was allowed, and approximately 44% had some.

Data came from immunoSEQ multiplex PCR; TCRdb stores just in-frame clones and leaves some out. The data hold roughly 90,000 clones, with approximately 90% observed a single time. Overall study findings and caveats: Clonal expansion by week 6 occurred in CD4+ and CD8+ blood T cells (at 0.1 to 3.0 mg/kg). Relative to CD4+, CD8+ T cells held more expanded clones on average.

This clone has a handful of counts. Antigen specificity is unknown. The CDR3 contains 13 residues. Trimming pared 5 bases from V and 4 bases from J, leaving 6 bases between. Germline V gene sequence: CDR1 SGHDN, CDR2 FVKESK. The sample was CD4+ or CD8+ T cells sorted from blood, taken in a trial of the OX40 agonist ivuxolimab. The sequence was collected from an adult with an advanced solid tumor such as melanoma, head and neck, liver or kidney cancer. The J gene is TRBJ1-6, the V gene TRBV14; the D gene is possibly TRBD1 (5 bases). CDR3 DNA: TGTGCCAGCAGCGCAGGGTATAATTCACCCCTCCACTTT. It translates to CASSAGYNSPLHF.